By share, the clone carrying this T cell receptor beta chain ranks as medium-sized. Its target is unknown. This record belongs to a study of vaccination and CD4 T cells after COVID-19. Treatment denoted: approximately nine-day PBMC culture with coronavirus spike peptide pools or control peptides (ViraFEST assay). The CDR3 is 14 residues long. V was clipped by 5 bases and J by 8 bases; unmatched bases: 7. Germline V gene sequence: CDR1 LNHDA, CDR2 SQIVND (reference sequence). The Oncomine TCR Beta short-read assay sequenced DNA from cultured CD4+ T cells. Via MiXCR, TCRdb re-called the PCR reads, giving one row per CDR3 protein. The sample records 16,000 or so distinct CDR3 sequences, about two fifths being singletons.

The chain carries TRBV19 and TRBJ2-1; 9 positions match TRBD1. The source of this sequence is a human donor who had recovered from COVID-19. The input for sequencing was CD4+ T cells from blood, cultured in vitro, taken after SARS-CoV-2 vaccination. For the CDR3, the DNA is TGTGCCAGTAGTCGTACGGGACAGGGCCATGAGCAGTTCTTC. Its translation: CASSRTGQGHEQFF.